The present TCR beta chain was sequenced within a study of shared clonotypes between healthy human individuals. General study points: The represented genetic and exposure-history diversity was limited by the small number of donors. Non-shared clonotypes showed lower generation probabilities than clonotypes common to all four donors.

V was shortened by 4 bases and J by 0 bases, with 13 bases between the two germline ends. Germline V gene data show CDR1 as SGHTA and CDR2 as FQGNSA. There are 16 residues in the CDR3. Adults of Caucasian background living in Nashville, Tennessee made up all donors. On this clone: The antigen remains unidentified.

Measured with immunoSEQ multiplex PCR; TCRdb has only the in-frame clones, and not every one. The table has 2.5 million or so clones, over 85% seen once. The receptor was isolated from a man aged 18-30 years in good health. This chain joins TRBV7-2 and TRBJ1-5, with D perhaps TRBD1 (5 bases). Sequencing was done on a sample of naive CD4+ T cells sorted from blood. Subset indicated: CD45RA+ positively selected. CDR3 protein: CASSSQGQYSNQPQHF. CDR3 bases: TGTGCCAGCAGCTCCCAGGGCCAATATAGCAATCAGCCCCAGCATTTT.